Given below is one T cell receptor (beta chain) in context. Its antigen is as yet unknown. Data came from immunoSEQ multiplex PCR; TCRdb stores just in-frame clones and leaves some out. Here the sample spans nearly 95,000 clones, 80% to 90% being singletons. Germline CDR1 KGHSH, CDR2 LQKENI. Trimming took 2 bases from V and 5 from J, leaving 13 bases between them. The CDR3 is 15 amino acids. The data originate from a study of T cell responses to AZD1222 COVID-19 vaccine. Study-wide results and caveats: Spike was spanned by vaccine-associated CD4 TCRs, which were dominant at 160-218 and 743-854.

Doses given second, at about 4 or about 12 weeks, were pooled. The genes are TRBV18 and TRBJ2-1; D uncertain. This clonotype was obtained from an adult who received the AZD1222 COVID-19 vaccine. Here the sequenced sample was peripheral blood, taken 28 days after the second AZD1222 dose. The CDR3 nucleotides are TGTGCCAGCTCACCATTGGCTAACTCGAACAATGAGCAGTTCTTC. It encodes CASSPLANSNNEQFF.